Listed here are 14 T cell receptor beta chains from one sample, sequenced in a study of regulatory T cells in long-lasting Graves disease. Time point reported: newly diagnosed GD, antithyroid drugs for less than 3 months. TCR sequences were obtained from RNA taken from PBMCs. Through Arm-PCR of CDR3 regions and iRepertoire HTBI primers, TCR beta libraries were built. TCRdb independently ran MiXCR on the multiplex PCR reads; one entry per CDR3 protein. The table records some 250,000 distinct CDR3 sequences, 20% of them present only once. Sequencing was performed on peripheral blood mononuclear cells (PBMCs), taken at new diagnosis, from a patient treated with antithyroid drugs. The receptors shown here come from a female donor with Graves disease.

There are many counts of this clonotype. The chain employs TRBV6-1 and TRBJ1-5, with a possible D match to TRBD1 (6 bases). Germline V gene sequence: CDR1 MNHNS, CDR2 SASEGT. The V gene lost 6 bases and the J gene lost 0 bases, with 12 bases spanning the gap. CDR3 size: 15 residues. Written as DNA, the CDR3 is TGTGCCAGCAGGGACAGCTTTTATAGCAATCAGCCCCAGCATTTT. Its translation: CASRDSFYSNQPQHF.

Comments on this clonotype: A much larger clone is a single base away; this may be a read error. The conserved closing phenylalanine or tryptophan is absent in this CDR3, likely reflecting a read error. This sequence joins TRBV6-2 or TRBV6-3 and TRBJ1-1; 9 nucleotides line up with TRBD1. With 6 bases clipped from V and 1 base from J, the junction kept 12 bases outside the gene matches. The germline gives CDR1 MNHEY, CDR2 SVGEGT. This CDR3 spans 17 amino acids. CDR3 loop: CASRKLGTGYSNTEAFS. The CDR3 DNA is TGTGCCAGCAGGAAGTTAGGGACAGGGTATTCGAACACTGAAGCTTTCTCT.

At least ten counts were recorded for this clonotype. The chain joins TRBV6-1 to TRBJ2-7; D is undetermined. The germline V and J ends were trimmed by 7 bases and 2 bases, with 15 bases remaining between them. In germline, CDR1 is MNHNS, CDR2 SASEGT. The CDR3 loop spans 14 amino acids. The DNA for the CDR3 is TGTGCCAGCAACCAGATATCGCCGGCCTACGAGCAGTACTTC. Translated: CASNQISPAYEQYF.

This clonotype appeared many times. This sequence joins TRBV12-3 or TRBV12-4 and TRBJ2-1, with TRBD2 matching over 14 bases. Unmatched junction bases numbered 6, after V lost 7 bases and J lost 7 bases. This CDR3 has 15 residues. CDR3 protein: CASKPGLAGENEQFF. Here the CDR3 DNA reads TGTGCCAGCAAACCGGGACTAGCGGGGGAAAATGAGCAGTTCTTC.

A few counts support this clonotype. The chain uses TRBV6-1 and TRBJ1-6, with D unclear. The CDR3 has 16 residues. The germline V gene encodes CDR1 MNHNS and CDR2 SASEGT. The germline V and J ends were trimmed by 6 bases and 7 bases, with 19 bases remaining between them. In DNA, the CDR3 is TGTGCCAGCAGCCCGACTCTACAGAGCGCCAATTCACCCCTCCACTTT. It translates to CASSPTLQSANSPLHF.

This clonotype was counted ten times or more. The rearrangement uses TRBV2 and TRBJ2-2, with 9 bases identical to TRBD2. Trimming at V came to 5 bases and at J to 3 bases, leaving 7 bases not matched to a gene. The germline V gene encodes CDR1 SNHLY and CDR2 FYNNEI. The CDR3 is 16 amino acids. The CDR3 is CASSRTSATYTGELFF. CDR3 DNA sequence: TGTGCCAGCAGTAGGACTAGCGCAACCTACACCGGGGAGCTGTTTTTT.

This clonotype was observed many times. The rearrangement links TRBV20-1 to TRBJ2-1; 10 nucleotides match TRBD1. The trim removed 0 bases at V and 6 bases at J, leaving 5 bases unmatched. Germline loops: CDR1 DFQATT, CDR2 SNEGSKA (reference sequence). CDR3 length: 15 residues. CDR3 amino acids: CSARDRTGGSNEQFF. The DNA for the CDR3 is TGCAGTGCTAGAGATCGGACAGGGGGGAGCAATGAGCAGTTCTTC.

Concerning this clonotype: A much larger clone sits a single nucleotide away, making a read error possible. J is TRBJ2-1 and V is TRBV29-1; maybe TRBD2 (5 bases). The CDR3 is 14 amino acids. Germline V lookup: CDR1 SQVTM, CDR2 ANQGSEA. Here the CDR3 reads CSVEPRAAYNEQSF. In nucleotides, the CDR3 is TGCAGCGTCGAACCGCGGGCAGCCTACAATGAGCAGTCCTTC.

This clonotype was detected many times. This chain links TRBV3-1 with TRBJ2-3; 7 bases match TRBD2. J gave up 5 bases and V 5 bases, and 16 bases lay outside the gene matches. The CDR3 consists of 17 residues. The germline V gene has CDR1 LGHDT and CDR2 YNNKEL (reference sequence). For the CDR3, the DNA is TGTGCCAGCAGCGCGCACCCGGGCAGCGGGGTTTTAGATACGCAGTATTTT. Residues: CASSAHPGSGVLDTQYF.

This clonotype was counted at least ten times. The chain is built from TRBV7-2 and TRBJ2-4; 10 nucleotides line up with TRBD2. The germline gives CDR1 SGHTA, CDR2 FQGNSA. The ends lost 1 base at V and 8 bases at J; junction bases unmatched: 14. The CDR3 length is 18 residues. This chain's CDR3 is CASSLGAGGAVGRDIQYF. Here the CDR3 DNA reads TGTGCCAGCAGCTTAGGAGCGGGGGGGGCAGTCGGACGGGACATTCAGTACTTC.

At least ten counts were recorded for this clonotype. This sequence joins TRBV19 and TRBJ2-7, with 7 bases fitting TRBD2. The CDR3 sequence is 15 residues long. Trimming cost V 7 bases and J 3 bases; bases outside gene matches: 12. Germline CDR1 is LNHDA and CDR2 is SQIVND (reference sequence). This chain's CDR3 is CASNPGGGSHYEQYF. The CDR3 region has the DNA TGTGCCAGTAACCCTGGAGGCGGGAGCCACTACGAGCAGTACTTC.

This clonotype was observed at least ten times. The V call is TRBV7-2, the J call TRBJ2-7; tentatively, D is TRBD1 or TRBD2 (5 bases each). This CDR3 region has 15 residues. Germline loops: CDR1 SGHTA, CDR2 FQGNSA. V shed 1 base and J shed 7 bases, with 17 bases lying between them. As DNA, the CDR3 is TGTGCCAGCAGCTTAGTGTCAGGTGCTGGGGGTGAGCAGTACTTC. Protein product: CASSLVSGAGGEQYF.

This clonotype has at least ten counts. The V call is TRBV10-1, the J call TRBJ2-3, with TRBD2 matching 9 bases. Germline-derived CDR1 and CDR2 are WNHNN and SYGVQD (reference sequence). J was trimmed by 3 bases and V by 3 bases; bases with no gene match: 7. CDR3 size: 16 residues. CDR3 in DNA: TGCGCCAGCAGTGACAGAGGACTAGCGACGACAGATACGCAGTATTTT. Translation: CASSDRGLATTDTQYF.

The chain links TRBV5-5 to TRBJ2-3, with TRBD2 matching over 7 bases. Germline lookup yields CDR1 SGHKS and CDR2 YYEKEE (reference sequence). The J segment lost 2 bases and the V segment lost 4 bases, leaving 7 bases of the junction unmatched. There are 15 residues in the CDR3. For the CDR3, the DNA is TGTGCCAGCAGCCCGAGGGCGGGAGCCACAGATACGCAGTATTTT. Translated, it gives CASSPRAGATDTQYF.